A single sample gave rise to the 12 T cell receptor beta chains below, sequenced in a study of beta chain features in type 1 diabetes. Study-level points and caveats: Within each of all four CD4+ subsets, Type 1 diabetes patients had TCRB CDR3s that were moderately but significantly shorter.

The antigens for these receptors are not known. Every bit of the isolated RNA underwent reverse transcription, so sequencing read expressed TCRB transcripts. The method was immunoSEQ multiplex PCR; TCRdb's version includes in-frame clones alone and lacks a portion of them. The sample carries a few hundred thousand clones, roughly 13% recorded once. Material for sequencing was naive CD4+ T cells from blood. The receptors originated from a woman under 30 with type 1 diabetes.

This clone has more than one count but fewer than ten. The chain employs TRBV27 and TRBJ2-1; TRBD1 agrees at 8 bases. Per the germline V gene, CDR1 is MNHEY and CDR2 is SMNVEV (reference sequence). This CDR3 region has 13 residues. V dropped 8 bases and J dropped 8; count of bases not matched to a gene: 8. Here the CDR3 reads CASRTGYRDEQFF. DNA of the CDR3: TGTGCCAGCCGGACAGGGTATCGGGATGAGCAGTTCTTC.

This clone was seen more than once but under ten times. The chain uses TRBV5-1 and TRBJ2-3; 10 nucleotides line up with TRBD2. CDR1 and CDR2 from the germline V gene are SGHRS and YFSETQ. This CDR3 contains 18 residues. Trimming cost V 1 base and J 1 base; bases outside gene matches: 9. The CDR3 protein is CASSLQGLARWGTDTQYF. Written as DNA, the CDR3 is TGCGCCAGCAGCTTGCAGGGACTAGCGCGGTGGGGCACAGATACGCAGTATTTT.

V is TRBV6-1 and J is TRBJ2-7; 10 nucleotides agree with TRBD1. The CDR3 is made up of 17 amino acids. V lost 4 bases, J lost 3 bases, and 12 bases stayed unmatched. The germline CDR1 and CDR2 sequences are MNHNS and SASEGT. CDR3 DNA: TGTGCCAGCAGTGCCCTACACCGGGACAGGGGCCTCTACGAGCAGTACGTC. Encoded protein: CASSALHRDRGLYEQYV.

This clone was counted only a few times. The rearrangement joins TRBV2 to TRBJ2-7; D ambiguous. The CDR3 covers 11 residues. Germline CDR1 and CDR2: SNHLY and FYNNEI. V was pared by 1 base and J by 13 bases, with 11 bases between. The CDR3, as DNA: TGTGCCAGCAGTGAAGAGGCGGTTTGCTACTTC. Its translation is CASSEEAVCYF.

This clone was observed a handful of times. The CDR3 reads CASSIAGGPHYEQYV. The CDR3 DNA follows: TGTGCCAGTAGTATAGCGGGAGGCCCCCACTACGAGCAGTACGTC. V and J are TRBV19 and TRBJ2-7; 7 nucleotides line up with TRBD2. The V segment lost 1 base and the J segment 3 bases; nucleotides outside the gene matches: 6. There are 15 residues in the CDR3. CDR1 and CDR2 (germline): LNHDA, SQIVND (reference sequence).

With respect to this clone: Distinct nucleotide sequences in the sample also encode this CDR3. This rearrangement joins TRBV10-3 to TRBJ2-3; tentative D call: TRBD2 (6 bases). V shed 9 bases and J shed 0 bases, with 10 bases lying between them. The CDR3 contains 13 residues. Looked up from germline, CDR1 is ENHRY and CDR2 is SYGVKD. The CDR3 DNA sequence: TGTGCCATTAGCGGAGAGAGCACAGATACGCAGTATTTT. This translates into CAISGESTDTQYF.

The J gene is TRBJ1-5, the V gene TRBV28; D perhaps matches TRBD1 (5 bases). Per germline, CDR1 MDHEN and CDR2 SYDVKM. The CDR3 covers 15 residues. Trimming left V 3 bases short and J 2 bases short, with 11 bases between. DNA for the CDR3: TGTGCCAGCAGTTTGGGACTGGTCGGCAATCAGCCCCAGCATTTT. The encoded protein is CASSLGLVGNQPQHF. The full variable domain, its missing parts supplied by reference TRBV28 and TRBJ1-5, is DVKVTQSSRYLVKRTGEKVFLECVQDMDHENMFWYRQDPGLGLRLIYFSYDVKMKEKGDIPEGYSVSREKKERFSLILESASTNQTSMYLCASSLGLVGNQPQHFGDGTRLSIL.

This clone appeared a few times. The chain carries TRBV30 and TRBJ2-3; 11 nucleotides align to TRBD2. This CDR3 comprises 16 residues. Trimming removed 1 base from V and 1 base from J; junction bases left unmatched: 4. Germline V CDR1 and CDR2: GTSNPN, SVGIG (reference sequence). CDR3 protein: CAWSAIAGGRTDTQYF. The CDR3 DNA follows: TGTGCCTGGAGTGCCATAGCGGGAGGGCGCACAGATACGCAGTATTTT.

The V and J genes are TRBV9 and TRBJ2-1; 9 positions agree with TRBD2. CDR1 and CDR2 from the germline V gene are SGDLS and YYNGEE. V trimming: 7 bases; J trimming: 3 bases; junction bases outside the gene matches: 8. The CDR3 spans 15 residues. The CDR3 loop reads CASAIAGDIYNEQFF. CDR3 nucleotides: TGTGCCAGCGCAATAGCGGGAGACATCTACAATGAGCAGTTCTTC.

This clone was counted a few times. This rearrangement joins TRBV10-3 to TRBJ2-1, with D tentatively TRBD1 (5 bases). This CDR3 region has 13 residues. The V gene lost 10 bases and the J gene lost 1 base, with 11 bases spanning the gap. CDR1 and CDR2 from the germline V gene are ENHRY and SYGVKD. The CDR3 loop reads CATRQGSYNEQFF. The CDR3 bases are TGTGCCACCCGCCAGGGATCCTACAATGAGCAGTTCTTC.

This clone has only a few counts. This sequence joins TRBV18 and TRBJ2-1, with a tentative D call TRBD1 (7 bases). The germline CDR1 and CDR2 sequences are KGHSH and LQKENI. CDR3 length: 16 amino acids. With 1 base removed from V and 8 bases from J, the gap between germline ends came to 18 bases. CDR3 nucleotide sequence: TGTGCCAGCTCACCACGAACAGGGGCGTCGGGGGATGAGCAGTTCTTC. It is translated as CASSPRTGASGDEQFF.

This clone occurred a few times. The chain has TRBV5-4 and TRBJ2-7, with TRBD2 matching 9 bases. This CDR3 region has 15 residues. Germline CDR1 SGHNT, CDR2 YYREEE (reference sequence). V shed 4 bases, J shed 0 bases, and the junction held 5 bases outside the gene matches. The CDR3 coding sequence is TGTGCCAGCAGCCCATCTAGCGGGATCTCCTACGAGCAGTACTTC. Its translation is CASSPSSGISYEQYF. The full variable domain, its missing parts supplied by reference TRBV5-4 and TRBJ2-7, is ETGVTQSPTHLIKTRGQQVTLRCSSQSGHNTVSWYQQALGQGPQFIFQYYREEENGRGNFPPRFSGLQFPNYSSELNVNALELDDSALYLCASSPSSGISYEQYFGPGTRLTVT.